Listed below are T cell receptor beta chains from one sample, sequenced in a study of technical replicates of blood from several donors. Clones were read by immunoSEQ multiplex PCR, and TCRdb kept only the in-frame ones, dropping some. The sample contains some 75,000 clones, around 96% of which appear only once. What was sequenced was T cells isolated from PBMCs. The source is a human donor in good health. Both conserved end residues are part of each CDR3. The order of the fields is J gene, clone size, V gene, D gene, CDR3 DNA, CDR3 protein. The D gene is left open where the match is weak. Not all rows give a size; the values are once, few, many and, for expanded clones, a class.

TRBJ2-7	NA	TRBV11-2	NA	TGTGCCAGCAGCTTAGGTGGGGGCTTCGAGCAGTACTTC	CASSLGGGFEQYF
TRBJ2-7	NA	TRBV5-4	NA	TGTGCCAGCAGCACCAGGGCCTACCAAGGGGGGCAGTACTTC	CASSTRAYQGGQYF
TRBJ2-2	once	TRBV4-3	NA	TGCGCCAGCAGCCAAGATCTAGCGTCGAACACCGGGGAGCTGTTTTTT	CASSQDLASNTGELFF
TRBJ2-2	once	TRBV28	NA	TGTGCCAGCAGTCTATCGACAGGTCAGACCGGGGAGCTGTTTTTT	CASSLSTGQTGELFF
TRBJ2-1	NA	TRBV5-1	TRBD2	TGCGCCAGCAGCCTATGGACTAGCGGTTATATGACCTACAATGAGCAGTTCTTC	CASSLWTSGYMTYNEQFF
TRBJ1-1	NA	TRBV27	NA	TGTGCCAGCAGCCTAACAGGGTTGCTTGGCACTGAAGCTTTCTTT	CASSLTGLLGTEAFF
TRBJ2-7	NA	TRBV6-6	TRBD1	TGTGCCAGCAAGACAGGGAATTCCTACGAGCAGTACTTC	CASKTGNSYEQYF
TRBJ2-5	NA	TRBV4-1	NA	TGCGCCAGCAGCCAAGGGAGGTACCAAGAGACCCAGTACTTC	CASSQGRYQETQYF
TRBJ2-5	NA	TRBV4-1	NA	TGCGCCAGCAGCCAAGGTATCGGACAGAAAGAGACCCAGTACTTC	CASSQGIGQKETQYF
TRBJ2-1	NA	TRBV2	TRBD2	TGTGCCAGCAAGACTAGCGCGGGTGAGCAGTTCTTC	CASKTSAGEQFF
TRBJ2-3	NA	TRBV19	TRBD1	TGTGCCAGACGATACAGGGGGTATAGCACAGATACGCAGTATTTT	CARRYRGYSTDTQYF
TRBJ2-2	NA	TRBV2	NA	TGTGCCGCAGGAAGAAAGAGAAACACCGGGGAGCTGTTTTTT	CAAGRKRNTGELFF
TRBJ1-1	NA	TRBV19	NA	TGTGCCAGTAGATACAGGGAAACGAACACTGAAGCTTTCTTT	CASRYRETNTEAFF
TRBJ2-3	NA	TRBV15	TRBD2	TGTGCCACCAGCAGAGTTACGAAGCGGGAGGGGCCAGATACGCAGTATTTT	CATSRVTKREGPDTQYF
TRBJ2-3	NA	TRBV18	TRBD2	TGTGCCAGCTCAAAACAGAGCGGGAGATTAGATACGCAGTATTTT	CASSKQSGRLDTQYF
TRBJ1-4	NA	TRBV10-3	TRBD1	TGTGCCATCAGTGAGGACAGGGAGGCACTGTTTTTT	CAISEDREALFF
TRBJ1-5	NA	TRBV7-2	NA	TGTGCCAGCAGCTTAAAAGGGGCCAATCAGCCCCAGCATTTT	CASSLKGANQPQHF
TRBJ2-2	NA	TRBV28	NA	TGTGCCAGCCACCTAGGGGGGGAGTCCGGGGAGCTGTTTTTT	CASHLGGESGELFF